These 32 T cell receptor beta chains came from one sample sequenced in a study of T cells in Graves' hyperthyroidism and ophthalmopathy. Researchers took RNA transcripts and amplified the TCR beta CDR3 regions from them. First-round RT-PCR with HTBI primers amplified the TCR CDR3 region. TCRdb passed the multiplex PCR reads through MiXCR, listing each CDR3 protein once. The sample carries roughly 660,000 distinct CDR3 sequences, approximately 15% recorded once. The sample comprised blood. These receptors originate from a man between 45 and 60 years old with Graves' hyperthyroidism.

For this clonotype: This sequence may be a read error, since a much larger clone differs from it by one base. The rearrangement uses TRBV7-2 and TRBJ1-5; D gene uncertain. The CDR3 runs to 15 residues. Looked up from germline, CDR1 is SGHTA and CDR2 is FQGNSA. CDR3 residues: CASSWGDPSNQTQHF. As DNA, the CDR3 is TGTGCCAGCAGCTGGGGAGATCCTAGCAATCAGACCCAGCATTTT.

The chain combines TRBV11-2 with TRBJ2-1; D unclear. The germline V gene encodes CDR1 SGHAT and CDR2 FQNNGV. The V and J ends lost 3 bases and 5 bases respectively, with 8 bases between them. This CDR3 is 13 amino acids long. The CDR3 DNA reads as TGTGCCAGCAGCTTTTCTAGGAACAATGAGCAGTTCTTC. It yields the protein CASSFSRNNEQFF.

This chain's CDR3 is CASSLRDRFTSTDTQYF. For the CDR3, the DNA is TGTGCCAGCAGCTTACGGGACCGTTTTACTAGCACAGATACGCAGTATTTT. This chain uses TRBV11-2 with TRBJ2-3, with D possibly being TRBD1 or TRBD2 (5 bases each). Germline values: CDR1 SGHAT, CDR2 FQNNGV. The V gene lost 2 bases and the J gene lost 0 bases, with 15 bases spanning the gap. The CDR3 has 17 residues.

Ten or more counts support this clonotype. The chain uses TRBV10-3 and TRBJ2-7; possibly TRBD2 for D (5 bases). Trimming left V 1 base short and J 0 bases short, with 13 bases between. Per germline, CDR1 ENHRY and CDR2 SYGVKD. The CDR3 length is 16 residues. The CDR3 is CAISEFERHSSYEQYF. CDR3 DNA: TGTGCCATCAGTGAGTTTGAGCGGCACAGCTCCTACGAGCAGTACTTC.

This clonotype was counted many times. The V call is TRBV20-1, the J call TRBJ2-3, with D hard to call. CDR3 length: 12 residues. Trimming shortened V by 3 bases and J by 4 bases, and 8 bases separated the two germline ends. CDR1 is DFQATT and CDR2 is SNEGSKA in the germline V gene (reference sequence). The CDR3 spells CSARGLADTQYF. The CDR3 region has the DNA TGCAGTGCTAGGGGTTTAGCAGATACGCAGTATTTT.

This clonotype appeared a few times. This likely comes from a read error, as the CDR3 has no conserved phenylalanine or tryptophan at its end. The chain employs TRBV28 and TRBJ1-2, with D unresolved. This CDR3 region has 11 residues. The ends were cut back, 6 bases at V and 1 base at J, with 3 bases in the middle. Per germline, CDR1 MDHEN and CDR2 SYDVKM. In nucleotides, the CDR3 is TGTGCCAGCAGCAGTAACTATGGCTACACCCTC. Translation gives CASSSNYGYTL.

This rearrangement joins TRBV11-2 to TRBJ2-7; no firm D call. CDR1 and CDR2 (germline): SGHAT, FQNNGV. V was pared by 0 bases and J by 6 bases, with 9 bases between. The CDR3 runs to 13 residues. CDR3 residues: CASSLDRPSEQYF. The CDR3, as DNA: TGTGCCAGCAGCTTAGACAGGCCCTCCGAGCAGTACTTC.

Remarks on this clonotype: Compared with germline, one end of the junction differs, possibly owing to a read error. This sequence joins TRBV5-1 and TRBJ2-3; D may be TRBD2 (6 bases). The CDR3 totals 13 residues. The V gene's germline CDR1 is SGHRS and CDR2 YFSETQ. CDR3 residues: CASSLEGGRLTHF. CDR3 DNA: TGCGCCAGCAGCTTGGAGGGAGGTCGCCTTACCCATTTT.

The chain links TRBV9 to TRBJ2-1; D gene uncertain. Germline assignment: CDR1 SGDLS and CDR2 YYNGEE. V was shortened by 0 bases and J by 8 bases, with 6 bases between the two germline ends. The CDR3 is 12 residues long. This chain's CDR3 is CASSVDNDEQFF. The DNA of the CDR3 is TGTGCCAGCAGCGTAGATAATGATGAGCAGTTCTTC. Combining the CDR3 with reference TRBV9 and TRBJ2-1 gives the whole variable domain DSGVTQTPKHLITATGQRVTLRCSPRSGDLSVYWYQQSLDQGLQFLIQYYNGEERAKGNILERFSAQQFPDLHSELNLSSLELGDSALYFCASSVDNDEQFFGPGTRLTVL.

This clonotype was observed many times. The chain links TRBV28 to TRBJ2-3; possible D gene TRBD2, 6 bases. The CDR3 is 14 residues long. Between the trimmed V and J ends, which lost 6 bases and 3 bases, there was a span of 13 bases. The germline CDR1 and CDR2 sequences are MDHEN and SYDVKM. CDR3 region: CASRTPRETDTQYF. CDR3 bases: TGTGCCAGCAGGACCCCCCGGGAGACAGATACGCAGTATTTT.

The rearrangement links TRBV9 to TRBJ2-2; 15 nucleotides align to TRBD2. Germline trimming cut 3 bases from V and 4 bases from J; bases unmatched to any gene: 4. The CDR3 extends over 17 amino acids. Germline CDR1 is SGDLS and CDR2 is YYNGEE. The CDR3 loop reads CASSGSGLAGGTGELFF. The CDR3 DNA is TGTGCCAGCAGCGGATCGGGACTAGCGGGAGGCACCGGGGAGCTGTTTTTT.

A remark on this clonotype: Since a much larger clone is just one base distant, this may be a read error. This chain uses TRBV30 with TRBJ2-5; 10 bases match TRBD2. The CDR3 is 14 residues long. V trimming: 8 bases; J trimming: 2 bases; junction bases outside the gene matches: 8. Germline V gene lookup returns CDR1 GTSNPN and CDR2 SVGIG (reference sequence). Here the CDR3 DNA reads TGTGCCCGTCAGACTAGCGGGCTTCAAGAGACCCAGTACTTC. Protein: CARQTSGLQETQYF.

This clonotype was counted at least ten times. The chain is built from TRBV28 and TRBJ2-7; 9 bases are shared with TRBD1. V was pared by 5 bases and J by 5 bases, with 10 bases of the junction left unmatched. CDR1 is MDHEN, CDR2 SYDVKM, per germline. This CDR3 is 15 amino acids long. For the CDR3, the DNA is TGTGCCAGCAGTATCCCCGGGACAGGGTGGAACGAGCAGTACTTC. Translated: CASSIPGTGWNEQYF.

This clonotype came up many times. This chain connects TRBV3-1 to TRBJ1-1; D is unclear. The V end was cut by 3 bases, the J end by 7 bases, with 12 bases between. Germline V gene lookup returns CDR1 LGHDT and CDR2 YNNKEL (reference sequence). The CDR3 has 13 residues. In nucleotides, the CDR3 is TGTGCCAGCAGCCATCGGGAGCGTAGTGAAGCTTTCTTT. Amino acids: CASSHRERSEAFF.

This clonotype was seen a handful of times. The V call is TRBV9, the J call TRBJ2-3; 7 positions agree with TRBD1. The germline gives CDR1 SGDLS, CDR2 YYNGEE. V shed 2 bases, J shed 3 bases, and the junction held 9 bases outside the gene matches. The CDR3 is 16 residues long. The CDR3 DNA is TGTGCCAGCAGCGTCGAGGGGGCTGGCGCAACAGATACGCAGTATTTT. Translation gives CASSVEGAGATDTQYF.

This clonotype came up many times. The rearrangement links TRBV28 to TRBJ2-6; D unresolved. Per germline, CDR1 MDHEN and CDR2 SYDVKM. The CDR3 has 17 residues. Trimming removed 6 bases at V and 0 bases at J, with 15 bases between. CDR3 region: CASSPTKLGSGANVLTF. In DNA, the CDR3 is TGTGCCAGCAGCCCCACCAAATTGGGCTCTGGGGCCAACGTCCTGACTTTC.

This clonotype was counted at least ten times. This chain links TRBV28 with TRBJ2-7, with a possible D match to TRBD2 (7 bases). Deletions cut 2 bases from V and 4 bases from J, with 15 bases between. This CDR3 is 15 amino acids long. Germline V lookup: CDR1 MDHEN, CDR2 SYDVKM. DNA for the CDR3: TGTGCCAGCAGTTTAGGGGGGGGCGGCAGTTACGAGCAGTACTTC. Its translation is CASSLGGGGSYEQYF.

This clonotype was found many times. The rearrangement uses TRBV2 and TRBJ2-5; TRBD1 is a possible D gene (6 bases). V lost 6 bases, J lost 7 bases, and 15 bases lay in between. This CDR3 spans 13 amino acids. The germline V gene encodes CDR1 SNHLY and CDR2 FYNNEI. CDR3 DNA sequence: TGTGCCAGCAGGGGGGACACGCTTGCGACCCAGTACTTC. Amino acids: CASRGDTLATQYF.

The gene calls are TRBV6-2 or TRBV6-3 and TRBJ2-7, with 8 bases matching TRBD2. Germline CDR1 is MNHEY and CDR2 is SVGEGT. V was pared by 5 bases and J by 3 bases, with 12 bases of the junction left unmatched. The CDR3 is 16 residues long. CDR3 amino acids: CASSGGGRGEYYEQYF. The CDR3 DNA follows: TGTGCCAGCAGTGGTGGCGGGCGGGGGGAATACTACGAGCAGTACTTC.

This chain links TRBV7-9 with TRBJ2-1; 7 bases agree with TRBD1. Unmatched junction bases numbered 6, after V lost 6 bases and J lost 7 bases. Germline loops: CDR1 SEHNR, CDR2 FQNEAQ (reference sequence). CDR3 length: 13 amino acids. For the CDR3, the DNA is TGTGCCAGCAGACATTACAGGGGTAATGAGCAGTTCTTC. Translating it yields CASRHYRGNEQFF.

This clonotype was seen at least ten times. The genes are TRBV5-1 and TRBJ1-1, with TRBD1 as a possible D gene (5 bases). Germline V lookup: CDR1 SGHRS, CDR2 YFSETQ. This CDR3 is built from 13 residues. The V gene lost 0 bases and the J gene lost 8 bases, with 11 bases spanning the gap. The CDR3 sequence is CASSLVTGREAFF. CDR3 bases: TGCGCCAGCAGCTTGGTAACAGGCAGGGAAGCTTTCTTT.

The chain recombines TRBV12-3 or TRBV12-4 with TRBJ1-4; D ambiguous. The V end lost 2 bases, the J end lost 8 bases, and 9 bases lay between the germline ends. This CDR3 is 13 amino acids long. The CDR3 is CASSLFTGEKLFF. The CDR3 DNA reads TGTGCCAGCAGTTTATTTACGGGAGAAAAACTGTTTTTT.

This clonotype appeared many times. The rearrangement uses TRBV24-1 and TRBJ2-2; 12 bases fit TRBD2. CDR1 KGHDR and CDR2 SFDVKD come from the germline V gene. The CDR3 covers 19 residues. V was clipped by 0 bases and J by 0 bases; unmatched bases: 4. Written as DNA, the CDR3 is TGTGCCACCAGTGATTTGCGGCTAGCGGGAGGGACGAACACCGGGGAGCTGTTTTTT. Its translation is CATSDLRLAGGTNTGELFF.

This clonotype was detected only a few times. V and J are TRBV7-3 and TRBJ1-1; D is perhaps TRBD1 (5 bases). Deletions cut 4 bases from V and 2 bases from J, with 11 bases between. CDR1 is SGHTA and CDR2 is FQGTGA in the germline V gene. This CDR3 region has 14 residues. CDR3 residues: CASSWGGSNTEAFF. DNA for the CDR3: TGTGCCAGCAGCTGGGGGGGTTCAAACACTGAAGCTTTCTTT.

This clonotype was counted once. The chain has TRBV5-5 and TRBJ2-2, with 7 bases lining up with TRBD1. Germline CDR1 SGHKS, CDR2 YYEKEE (reference sequence). CDR3 length: 14 amino acids. J lost 4 bases, V lost 4 bases, and 4 bases had no gene match. CDR3 protein: CASSGTVGTGELFF. CDR3 coding DNA: TGTGCCAGCAGCGGGACAGTCGGCACCGGGGAGCTGTTTTTT.

This clonotype appeared many times. The chain couples TRBV14 to TRBJ2-5; 9 bases agree with TRBD2. CDR1 and CDR2 (germline): SGHDN, FVKESK. The CDR3 is made up of 16 amino acids. V shed 0 bases, J shed 5 bases, and the junction held 7 bases outside the gene matches. CDR3 nucleotides: TGTGCCAGCAGCCAAGATCGGGTAGCGGGAGATGAGACCCAGTACTTC. Amino acids: CASSQDRVAGDETQYF.

The genes are TRBV5-1 and TRBJ2-7; D gene ambiguous. Germline V gene lookup returns CDR1 SGHRS and CDR2 YFSETQ. The V gene lost 5 bases and the J gene lost 7 bases, with 16 bases spanning the gap. The length of the CDR3 is 13 residues. The CDR3 sequence: CASSKTPTAEQYF. CDR3 DNA: TGCGCCAGCAGTAAGACTCCTACGGCGGAGCAGTACTTC.

The chain has TRBV7-9 and TRBJ2-3; TRBD1 matches at 7 bases. The CDR3 has 15 residues. Per the germline V gene, CDR1 is SEHNR and CDR2 is FQNEAQ (reference sequence). The V gene end was trimmed by 3 bases and the J gene end by 4 bases; junction bases not matched to a gene: 7. The CDR3 nucleotides are TGTGCCAGCAGCTTCCGACAGGGATTCGCAGATACGCAGTATTTT. Protein sequence: CASSFRQGFADTQYF. Filled out from reference TRBV7-9 and TRBJ2-3, the complete variable domain reads DTGVSQNPRHKITKRGQNVTFRCDPISEHNRLYWYRQTLGQGPEFLTYFQNEAQLEKSRLLSDRFSAERPKGSFSTLEIQRTEQGDSAMYLCASSFRQGFADTQYFGPGTRLTVL.

This clonotype was detected many times. The chain links TRBV18 to TRBJ2-7, with a tentative D call TRBD1 (5 bases). The V end was cut by 1 base, the J end by 5 bases, with 12 bases between. The CDR3 covers 14 residues. CDR1 is KGHSH and CDR2 is LQKENI in the germline V gene. For the CDR3, the DNA is TGTGCCAGCTCACCACAGGGTTTAGGGGACGAGCAGTACTTC. Its translation: CASSPQGLGDEQYF. The full variable domain, completed using reference TRBV18 and TRBJ2-7, is NAGVMQNPRHLVRRRGQEARLRCSPMKGHSHVYWYRQLPEEGLKFMVYLQKENIIDESGMPKERFSAEFPKEGPSILRIQQVVRGDSAAYFCASSPQGLGDEQYFGPGTRLTVT.

V gene TRBV20-1 combines with J gene TRBJ2-3, with 9 positions matching TRBD2. Germline V gives CDR1 DFQATT, CDR2 SNEGSKA (reference sequence). J was trimmed by 5 bases and V by 5 bases; bases with no gene match: 5. This CDR3 is 13 amino acids long. This CDR3 is CSALAGVVDTQYF. In nucleotides, the CDR3 is TGCAGTGCTTTAGCGGGAGTGGTAGATACGCAGTATTTT.

The chain is built from TRBV5-1 and TRBJ1-1, with D unclear. The CDR3 sequence is 14 residues long. Deletions cut 3 bases from V and 1 base from J, with 10 bases between. CDR1 and CDR2 (germline): SGHRS, YFSETQ. The CDR3 bases are TGCGCCAGCAGCTCCATCGGAGGGAACACTGAAGCTTTCTTT. Translated: CASSSIGGNTEAFF.

This chain uses TRBV20-1 with TRBJ2-1, with D possibly TRBD2 on 6 matching bases. Germline loops: CDR1 DFQATT, CDR2 SNEGSKA (reference sequence). The length of the CDR3 is 14 residues. Trimming stripped 6 bases from V and 7 bases from J, with 19 bases between. CDR3 coding DNA: TGCAGTGCGCGGGACTCACAACACCGGAATGAGCAGTTCTTC. Encoded protein: CSARDSQHRNEQFF.